One sample yielded the 15 T cell receptor beta chains listed below, sequenced in a study of somatic mutations in cytotoxic T cells in rheumatoid arthritis. Using immunoSEQ multiplex PCR, the repertoire was profiled, and TCRdb retains in-frame clones only, with some absent. This table has 6,300 or so clones, roughly 80% appearing once. The starting material was CD8+ T cells sorted from blood, obtained at a follow-up visit. The origin of the receptors is an older woman with rheumatoid arthritis.

This chain connects TRBV2 to TRBJ2-5; tentatively, D is TRBD2 (6 bases). Matching the DNA end better, TRBJ2-7 makes the J call doubtful. The CDR3 covers 14 residues. Germline V gene lookup returns CDR1 SNHLY and CDR2 FYNNEI. The CDR3 nucleotides read TGTGCCAGCAGGGCAAGGGACTTTTACTACGAGCAGTACTTC. Its translation is CASRARDFYYEQYF.

V usage is TRBV2 and J usage is TRBJ2-3; tentatively, D is TRBD2 (5 bases). With 4 bases removed from V and 0 bases from J, the gap between germline ends came to 23 bases. The CDR3 extends over 19 amino acids. CDR1 SNHLY and CDR2 FYNNEI come from the germline V gene. This CDR3 is CASSGGSLPLAASTDTQYF. CDR3 DNA: TGTGCCAGCAGTGGAGGGTCCCTCCCCCTAGCCGCAAGCACAGATACGCAGTATTTT.

The chain carries TRBV4-2 and TRBJ2-3, with D perhaps assigned TRBD1 or TRBD2 (6 bases each). V lost 2 bases, J lost 0 bases, and 12 bases lay in between. This CDR3 is 16 amino acids long. Germline assignment: CDR1 LGHNA and CDR2 YNFKEQ. The CDR3 coding sequence is TGTGCCAGCAGCCAAAGACGGGGGCTAAGCACAGATACGCAGTATTTT. This codes for CASSQRRGLSTDTQYF.

The rearrangement joins TRBV6-5 to TRBJ1-4; D not resolved. The CDR3 is 13 residues long. Germline V gene sequence: CDR1 MNHEY, CDR2 SVGAGI. The germline V and J ends were trimmed by 2 bases and 8 bases, with 9 bases remaining between them. The CDR3 reads CASSYGAGEKLFF. The CDR3 DNA follows: TGTGCCAGCAGTTACGGTGCGGGGGAAAAACTGTTTTTT.

V gene TRBV9 combines with J gene TRBJ1-1; possible D gene TRBD1, 5 bases. V shed 4 bases and J shed 0 bases, with 13 bases lying between them. Germline loops: CDR1 SGDLS, CDR2 YYNGEE. The CDR3 has 15 amino acids. The CDR3 sequence is CASSPWGGMNTEAFF. The CDR3, as DNA: TGTGCCAGCAGCCCCTGGGGGGGAATGAACACTGAAGCTTTCTTT.

This clone was observed once. The V call is TRBV27, the J call TRBJ2-7; 9 bases fit TRBD1. This CDR3 comprises 15 residues. J gave up 3 bases and V 6 bases, and 9 bases lay outside the gene matches. Germline V gives CDR1 MNHEY, CDR2 SMNVEV (reference sequence). The CDR3 nucleotides read TGTGCCAGCAGGATGGAACAGGGGGCCTACTACGAGCAGTACTTC. Translation: CASRMEQGAYYEQYF.

The genes are TRBV23-1 and TRBJ1-3, with D possibly matching TRBD1 (5 bases). TRBV23-1 is an ORF, with its function uncertain. The germline V and J ends were trimmed by 1 base and 0 bases, with 22 bases remaining between them. The CDR3 totals 20 residues. CDR3 nucleotide sequence: TGCGCCAGCAGTCAATTGGACAAAAGACACCGTAATCACTCTGGAAACACCATATATTTT. This codes for CASSQLDKRHRNHSGNTIYF.

The rearrangement joins TRBV9 to TRBJ1-1; D remains unclear. The CDR3 loop spans 15 amino acids. The germline V and J ends were trimmed by 7 bases and 2 bases, with 18 bases remaining between them. CDR1 and CDR2 from the germline V gene are SGDLS and YYNGEE. The CDR3 DNA is TGTGCCAGCTCCGGGGTCGGGCGGAGAAACACTGAAGCTTTCTTT. Its protein is CASSGVGRRNTEAFF.

In its sample, this clone was seen once. The rearrangement uses TRBV12-5 and TRBJ1-5, with a weak D call TRBD1 (5 bases). V was cut by 7 bases and J by 4 bases, with 8 bases left in between. CDR3 length: 12 residues. Germline-derived CDR1 and CDR2 are LGHNT and FRNRAP. The CDR3 here is CASAEGNQPQHF. In DNA form, the CDR3 reads TGTGCTAGTGCAGAGGGGAATCAGCCCCAGCATTTT.

The genes are TRBV6-5 and TRBJ2-2; 8 bases fit TRBD1. CDR1 is MNHEY and CDR2 is SVGAGI in the germline V gene. V was pared by 8 bases and J by 0 bases, with 2 bases of the junction left unmatched. CDR3 length: 14 residues. The CDR3 sequence: CASRRGPNTGELFF. In DNA form, the CDR3 reads TGTGCCAGCCGCAGGGGGCCGAACACCGGGGAGCTGTTTTTT.

The gene calls are TRBV7-9 and TRBJ2-5; 8 bases are shared with TRBD1. Germline values: CDR1 SEHNR, CDR2 FQNEAQ (reference sequence). There are 16 residues in the CDR3. J was trimmed by 5 bases and V by 5 bases; bases with no gene match: 13. The CDR3 nucleotides read TGTGCCAGCAGCCTCCCCTCGACAGGGGTGGCGGAGACCCAGTACTTC. Translation: CASSLPSTGVAETQYF.

The CDR3: CASSNSVYGYGYTF. In nucleotides, the CDR3 is TGTGCCAGTAGTAACTCCGTTTACGGCTATGGCTACACCTTC. V gene TRBV19 combines with J gene TRBJ1-2; no firm D call. Germline loops: CDR1 LNHDA, CDR2 SQIVND (reference sequence). The CDR3 is 14 amino acids. Trimming took off 4 bases at V and 4 bases at J, with 13 bases between the two ends.

The chain has TRBV5-6 and TRBJ2-7; D is ambiguous. The CDR3 has 12 amino acids. Germline V lookup: CDR1 SGHDT, CDR2 YYEEEE. V was clipped by 0 bases and J by 6 bases, with 7 bases between them. The CDR3 reads CASSLVPGEQYF. The CDR3 DNA sequence: TGTGCCAGCAGCTTGGTTCCGGGCGAGCAGTACTTC.

The gene calls are TRBV6-1 and TRBJ2-7, with 11 bases lining up with TRBD2. The CDR3 sequence is 15 residues long. CDR1 MNHNS and CDR2 SASEGT come from the germline V gene. V trimming: 3 bases; J trimming: 2 bases; junction bases outside the gene matches: 3. The CDR3 region is CASSEGTSGAYEQYF. In DNA, the CDR3 is TGTGCCAGCAGTGAGGGGACTAGCGGTGCCTACGAGCAGTACTTC.

The chain uses TRBV7-8 and TRBJ2-3; 8 bases agree with TRBD2. The CDR3 runs to 14 residues. V shed 7 bases and J 5 bases; nucleotides not matched to a gene: 8. Germline assignment: CDR1 SGHVS and CDR2 FQNEAQ. Written as DNA, the CDR3 is TGTGCCAGCACCCCCAGCGGGAGAGGAGATACGCAGTATTTT. It encodes CASTPSGRGDTQYF.